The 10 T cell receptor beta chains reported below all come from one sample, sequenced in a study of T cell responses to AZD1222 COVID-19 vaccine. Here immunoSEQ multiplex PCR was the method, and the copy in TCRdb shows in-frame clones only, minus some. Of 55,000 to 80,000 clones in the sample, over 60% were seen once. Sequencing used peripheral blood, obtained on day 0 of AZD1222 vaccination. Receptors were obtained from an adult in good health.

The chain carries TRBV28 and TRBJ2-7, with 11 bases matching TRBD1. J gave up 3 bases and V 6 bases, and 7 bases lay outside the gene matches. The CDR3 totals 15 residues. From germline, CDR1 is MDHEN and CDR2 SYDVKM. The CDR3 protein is CASRRTGGVGYEQYF. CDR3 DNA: TGTGCCAGCAGGAGGACAGGGGGCGTCGGCTACGAGCAGTACTTC.

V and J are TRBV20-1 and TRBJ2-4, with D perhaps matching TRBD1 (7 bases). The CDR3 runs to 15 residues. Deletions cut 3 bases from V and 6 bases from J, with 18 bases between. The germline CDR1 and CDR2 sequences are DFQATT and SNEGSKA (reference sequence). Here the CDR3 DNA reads TGCAGTGCTAGTAGACCAGGGGGAGGTGGAAACATTCAGTACTTC. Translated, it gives CSASRPGGGGNIQYF.

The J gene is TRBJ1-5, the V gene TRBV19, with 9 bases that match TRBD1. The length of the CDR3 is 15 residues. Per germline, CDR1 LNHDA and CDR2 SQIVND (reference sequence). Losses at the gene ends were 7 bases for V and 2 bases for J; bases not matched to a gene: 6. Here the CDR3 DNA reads TGTGCCAGTACCCCCGGGGACAGGGGCAATCAGCCCCAGCATTTT. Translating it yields CASTPGDRGNQPQHF.

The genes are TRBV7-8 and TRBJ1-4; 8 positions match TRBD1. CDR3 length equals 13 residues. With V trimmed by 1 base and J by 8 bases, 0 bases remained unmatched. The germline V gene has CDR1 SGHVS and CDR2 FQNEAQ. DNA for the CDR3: TGTGCCAGCAGCTTAGACAGGGGGGAAAAACTGTTTTTT. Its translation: CASSLDRGEKLFF. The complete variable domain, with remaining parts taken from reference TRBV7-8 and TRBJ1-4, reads GAGVSQSPRYKVAKRGQDVALRCDPISGHVSLFWYQQALGQGPEFLTYFQNEAQLDKSGLPSDRFFAERPEGSVSTLKIQRTQQEDSAVYLCASSLDRGEKLFFGSGTQLSVL.

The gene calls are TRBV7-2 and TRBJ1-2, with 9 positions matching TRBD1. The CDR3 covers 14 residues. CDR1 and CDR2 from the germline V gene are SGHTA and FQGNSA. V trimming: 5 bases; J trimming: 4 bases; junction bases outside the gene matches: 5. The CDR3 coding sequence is TGTGCCAGCAGCCAACCGGGACAGGGCTATGGCTACACCTTC. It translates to CASSQPGQGYGYTF.

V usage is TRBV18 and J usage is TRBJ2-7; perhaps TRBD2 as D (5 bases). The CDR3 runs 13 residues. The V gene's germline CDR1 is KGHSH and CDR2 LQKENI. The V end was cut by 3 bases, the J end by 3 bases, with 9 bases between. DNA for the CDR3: TGTGCCAGCTCACCCCCCGGGGACTACGAGCAGTACTTC. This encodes CASSPPGDYEQYF.

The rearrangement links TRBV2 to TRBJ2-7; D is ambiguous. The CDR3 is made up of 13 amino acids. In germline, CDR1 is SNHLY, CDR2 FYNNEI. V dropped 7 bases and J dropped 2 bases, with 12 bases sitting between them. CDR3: CASKGDGTYEQYF. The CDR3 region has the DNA TGTGCCAGCAAAGGAGACGGAACCTACGAGCAGTACTTC. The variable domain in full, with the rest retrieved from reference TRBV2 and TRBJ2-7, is EPEVTQTPSHQVTQMGQEVILRCVPISNHLYFYWYRQILGQKVEFLVSFYNNEISEKSEIFDDQFSVERPDGSNFTLKIRSTKLEDSAMYFCASKGDGTYEQYFGPGTRLTVT.

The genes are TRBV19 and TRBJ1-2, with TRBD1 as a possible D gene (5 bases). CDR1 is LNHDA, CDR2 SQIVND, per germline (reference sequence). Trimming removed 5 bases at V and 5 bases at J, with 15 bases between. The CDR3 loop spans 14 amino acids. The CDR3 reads CASSENGGSYGYTF. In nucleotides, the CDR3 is TGTGCCAGTAGTGAAAACGGGGGTAGTTATGGCTACACCTTC.

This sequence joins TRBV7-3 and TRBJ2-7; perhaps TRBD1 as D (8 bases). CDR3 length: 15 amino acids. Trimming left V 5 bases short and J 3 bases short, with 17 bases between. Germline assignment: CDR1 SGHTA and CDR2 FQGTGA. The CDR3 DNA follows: TGTGCCAGCAGCGCTGACAGGGGAGGGTACTACGAGCAGTACTTC. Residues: CASSADRGGYYEQYF.

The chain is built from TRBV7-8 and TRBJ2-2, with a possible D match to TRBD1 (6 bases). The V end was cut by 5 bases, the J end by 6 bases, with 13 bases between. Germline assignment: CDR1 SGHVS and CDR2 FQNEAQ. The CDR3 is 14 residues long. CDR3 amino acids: CASSQTGIAGELFF. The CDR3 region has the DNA TGTGCCAGCAGCCAAACAGGGATCGCCGGGGAGCTGTTTTTT.